This T cell receptor (beta chain) was obtained from a study of chemoradiotherapy in HPV16-positive cancers. Sequencing used immunoSEQ multiplex PCR; TCRdb keeps in-frame clones, though not all of them. Altogether around 8,100 clones are present, around 88% being singletons, with the ten largest covering about 14%. The sequence derives from a human donor with HPV-associated anogenital cancer. The specimen comprised blood, sampled from a patient who underwent chemoradiotherapy.

Here the CDR3 reads CASSPVAGGDTQYF. CDR3 in DNA: TGTGCCAGTAGTCCAGTTGCGGGGGGAGATACGCAGTATTTT. The V gene is TRBV19, the J gene TRBJ2-3; 8 bases line up with TRBD2. The J segment lost 5 bases and the V segment lost 5 bases, leaving 6 bases of the junction unmatched. CDR3 length: 14 residues. Germline loops: CDR1 LNHDA, CDR2 SQIVND (reference sequence).